The clone carrying this TCR beta chain has only a few counts. Its antigen is unidentified. This sample was included in a study of shared clonotypes between healthy human individuals. Study-level findings and limits: The low donor count limited represented genetic and exposure-history diversity.

Germline assignment: CDR1 SNHLY and CDR2 FYNNEI. The CDR3 is 16 residues long. V gave up 2 bases and J gave up 3 bases, with 16 bases separating them. Sequenced by immunoSEQ multiplex PCR; TCRdb stores in-frame clones only, minus some. The data hold 520,000 or so clones, with about four fifths observed a single time. The sequencing sample was made of PBMCs. This clonotype was obtained from a woman in her thirties or forties in good health. Some clones in this sample may be carry-over from other donors' samples. The chain couples TRBV2 to TRBJ1-2, with no clear D. The CDR3 coding sequence is TGTGCCAGCAGTGAATCCGATCAGGACCTCTACTATGGCTACACCTTC. Translated: CASSESDQDLYYGYTF.